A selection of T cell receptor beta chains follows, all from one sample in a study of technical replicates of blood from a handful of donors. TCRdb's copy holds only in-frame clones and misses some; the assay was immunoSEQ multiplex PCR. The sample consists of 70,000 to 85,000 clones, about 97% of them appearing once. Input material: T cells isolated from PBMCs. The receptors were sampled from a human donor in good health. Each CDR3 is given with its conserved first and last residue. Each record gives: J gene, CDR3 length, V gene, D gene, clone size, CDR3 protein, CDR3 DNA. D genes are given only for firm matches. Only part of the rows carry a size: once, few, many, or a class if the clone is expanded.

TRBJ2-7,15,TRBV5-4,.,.,CASSLGGRSSYEQYF,TGTGCCAGCAGCTTGGGGGGCAGGTCCTCCTACGAGCAGTACTTC
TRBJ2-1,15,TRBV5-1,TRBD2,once,CASSFGLAGGNEQFF,TGCGCCAGCAGCTTCGGACTAGCGGGTGGAAATGAGCAGTTCTTC
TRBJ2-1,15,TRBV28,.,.,CASSPQGLLHNEQFF,TGTGCCAGCAGTCCGCAGGGACTGCTACACAATGAGCAGTTCTTC
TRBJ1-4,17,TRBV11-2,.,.,CASSLKIQGDTNEKLFF,TGTGCCAGCAGCCTTAAGATACAGGGCGATACTAATGAAAAACTGTTTTTT
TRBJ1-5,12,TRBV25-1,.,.,CASISSNQPQHF,TGTGCCAGCATTAGCAGCAATCAGCCCCAGCATTTT
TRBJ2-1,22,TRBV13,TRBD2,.,CASSLSSFYGVDYGGSYNEQFF,TGTGCCAGCAGCTTAAGCTCATTTTACGGAGTCGACTACGGGGGGTCCTACAATGAGCAGTTCTTC
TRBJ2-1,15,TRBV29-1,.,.,CSVGLGGSSYNEQFF,TGCAGCGTTGGTTTGGGGGGAAGCTCCTACAATGAGCAGTTCTTC
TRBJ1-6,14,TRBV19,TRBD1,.,CASSPRGLVSPLHF,TGTGCCAGTAGTCCCAGGGGGCTCGTATCACCCCTCCACTTT
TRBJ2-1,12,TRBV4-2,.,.,CASSQDNGEQFF,TGTGCCAGCAGCCAAGATAACGGTGAGCAGTTCTTC
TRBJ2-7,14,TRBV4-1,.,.,CASSHPDSFYEQYF,TGCGCCAGCAGCCACCCCGACTCCTTCTACGAGCAGTACTTC
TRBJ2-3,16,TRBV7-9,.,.,CASRQIQGQGTDTQYF,TGTGCCAGCAGGCAAATACAGGGTCAGGGCACAGATACGCAGTATTTT
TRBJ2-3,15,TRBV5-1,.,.,CASSLDGGPTDTQYF,TGCGCCAGCAGCTTGGATGGGGGCCCCACAGATACGCAGTATTTT
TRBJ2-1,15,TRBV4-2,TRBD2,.,CASSPVAGEVYEQFF,TGTGCCAGCAGCCCAGTAGCGGGAGAGGTGTATGAGCAGTTCTTC
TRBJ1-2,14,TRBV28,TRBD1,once,CASSYPDRLHGYTF,TGTGCCAGCAGTTACCCGGACAGGCTCCATGGCTACACCTTC
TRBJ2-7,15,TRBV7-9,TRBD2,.,CASSASGVISYEQYF,TGTGCCAGCAGCGCTAGCGGGGTGATCTCCTACGAGCAGTACTTC
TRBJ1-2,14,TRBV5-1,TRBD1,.,CASSLGDRAYGYTF,TGCGCCAGCAGCTTGGGGGACAGGGCCTATGGCTACACCTTC
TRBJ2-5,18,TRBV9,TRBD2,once,CASSVEGLAGGFQETQYF,TGTGCCAGCAGCGTAGAGGGGTTAGCGGGGGGATTCCAAGAGACCCAGTACTTC
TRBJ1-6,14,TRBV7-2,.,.,CASSSIGQFSPLHF,TGTGCCAGCAGCTCAATCGGACAGTTTTCACCCCTCCACTTT
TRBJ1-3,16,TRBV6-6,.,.,CASSPLRGDPGNTIYF,TGTGCCAGCAGTCCCCTACGGGGGGATCCTGGAAACACCATATATTTT
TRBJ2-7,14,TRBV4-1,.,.,CASSYPSASYEQYF,TGCGCCAGCAGCTATCCCTCCGCGAGCTACGAGCAGTACTTC
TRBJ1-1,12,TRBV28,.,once,CASGQGYTEAFF,TGTGCCAGCGGGCAGGGGTACACTGAAGCTTTCTTT
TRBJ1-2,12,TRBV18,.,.,CASSPREGGYTF,TGTGCCAGCTCACCAAGGGAGGGGGGCTACACCTTC
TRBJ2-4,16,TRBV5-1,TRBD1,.,CASSLGLTGTKNIQYF,TGCGCCAGCAGCTTGGGGCTGACAGGGACCAAAAACATTCAGTACTTC
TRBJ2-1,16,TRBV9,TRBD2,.,CASSVATSGTYNEQFF,TGTGCCAGCAGCGTAGCGACTAGCGGTACGTACAATGAGCAGTTCTTC
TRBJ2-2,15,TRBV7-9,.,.,CASSLAPTGTGELFF,TGTGCCAGCAGCTTAGCACCAACAGGGACCGGGGAGCTGTTTTTT
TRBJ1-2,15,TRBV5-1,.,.,CASSTGGQAYYGYTF,TGCGCCAGCAGCACCGGAGGGCAGGCCTACTATGGCTACACCTTC
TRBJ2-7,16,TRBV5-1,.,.,CASSLAVNRFSYEQYF,TGCGCCAGCAGCTTGGCTGTCAACAGGTTTTCCTACGAGCAGTACTTC
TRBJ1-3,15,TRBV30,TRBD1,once,CAWTVGQGAGGTIYF,TGTGCCTGGACCGTGGGACAGGGGGCTGGCGGCACCATATATTTT
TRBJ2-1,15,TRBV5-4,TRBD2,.,CASNPGLAVYNEQFF,TGTGCCTCTAACCCGGGACTAGCGGTATACAATGAGCAGTTCTTC
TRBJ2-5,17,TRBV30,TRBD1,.,CAWSGWPRGPIQETQYF,TGTGCCTGGAGTGGGTGGCCAAGGGGGCCCATCCAAGAGACCCAGTACTTC
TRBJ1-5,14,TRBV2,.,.,CASREDGGNQPQHF,TGTGCCAGCAGGGAAGACGGAGGCAATCAGCCCCAGCATTTT
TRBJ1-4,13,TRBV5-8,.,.,CASSFRSNEKLFF,TGTGCCAGCAGCTTTCGGTCCAATGAAAAACTGTTTTTT
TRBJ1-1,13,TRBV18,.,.,CASSPPRDPEAFF,TGTGCCAGCTCACCACCGAGAGATCCTGAAGCTTTCTTT
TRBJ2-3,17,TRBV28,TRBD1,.,CASSFGQALTSTDTQYF,TGTGCCAGCAGTTTTGGACAGGCACTCACGAGCACAGATACGCAGTATTTT
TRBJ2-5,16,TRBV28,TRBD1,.,CASGLGTGTGLETQYF,TGTGCCAGTGGGCTTGGAACCGGGACAGGGTTAGAGACCCAGTACTTC
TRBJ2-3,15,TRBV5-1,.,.,CASSLGQTSTDTQYF,TGCGCCAGCAGCTTGGGACAGACTAGCACAGATACGCAGTATTTT
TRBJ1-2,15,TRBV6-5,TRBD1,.,CASSRTNRGLYGYTF,TGTGCCAGCAGTCGCACAAACAGGGGGCTCTATGGCTACACCTTC
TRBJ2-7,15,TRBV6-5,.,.,CASSYSPQGQLEQYF,TGTGCCAGCAGTTACTCCCCGCAGGGTCAGCTCGAGCAGTACTTC
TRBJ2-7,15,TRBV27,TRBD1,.,CASSLLGQGSYEQYF,TGTGCCAGCAGTTTATTGGGACAGGGGTCCTACGAGCAGTACTTC
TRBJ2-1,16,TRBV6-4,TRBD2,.,CASSDGGTSGSNEQFF,TGTGCCAGCAGTGACGGGGGGACTAGCGGGAGTAATGAGCAGTTCTTC
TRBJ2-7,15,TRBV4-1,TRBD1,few,CASSQDSGQGYEQYF,TGCGCCAGCAGCCAAGATTCGGGACAGGGGTACGAGCAGTACTTC
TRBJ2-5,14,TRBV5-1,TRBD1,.,CASSLGQGRETQYF,TGCGCCAGCAGCCTCGGACAGGGCCGAGAGACCCAGTACTTC
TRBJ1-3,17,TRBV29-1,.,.,CSVESHKRKTSGNTIYF,TGCAGCGTTGAATCCCATAAGAGGAAGACCTCTGGAAACACCATATATTTT
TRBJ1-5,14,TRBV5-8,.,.,CASSSRAGNQPQHF,TGTGCCAGCAGCTCAAGAGCAGGGAATCAGCCCCAGCATTTT
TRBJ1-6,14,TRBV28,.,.,CASGRSSYNSPLHF,TGTGCCAGCGGTAGAAGCTCCTATAATTCACCCCTCCACTTT
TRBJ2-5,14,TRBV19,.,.,CASSIDKGTKTQYF,TGTGCCAGTAGTATAGATAAAGGGACAAAGACCCAGTACTTC
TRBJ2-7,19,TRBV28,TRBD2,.,CASVGLRGDKGTRTYEQYF,TGTGCCAGCGTCGGTCTTAGGGGAGATAAGGGGACTAGGACCTACGAGCAGTACTTC
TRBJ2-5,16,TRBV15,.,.,CATSRDYTTRGETQYF,TGTGCCACCAGCAGAGATTACACGACCCGGGGGGAGACCCAGTACTTC
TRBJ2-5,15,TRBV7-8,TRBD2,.,CASSLERGGRETQYF,TGTGCCAGCAGCTTAGAACGGGGGGGCCGTGAGACCCAGTACTTC
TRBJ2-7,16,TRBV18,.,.,CASSPSDRTLAYEQYF,TGTGCCAGCTCACCGTCCGACAGGACTCTAGCCTACGAGCAGTACTTC
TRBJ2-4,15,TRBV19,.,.,CASSIDQEGRNIQYF,TGTGCCAGTAGTATAGATCAAGAGGGGAGGAACATTCAGTACTTC